A selection of T cell receptor beta chains follows, all from one sample in a study of cytomegalovirus exposure and HLA in healthy donors. Profiling relied on immunoSEQ multiplex PCR, and the TCRdb table lists in-frame clones only, not all of them. The sample holds roughly 100,000 clones, roughly three quarters seen once. The sequenced sample was PBMCs. Receptor source: a man aged 40-49 years in good health and CMV-seronegative. The CDR3 runs from the conserved cysteine through the conserved F or W. A D gene is named only where the DNA matches it firmly. Expanded clones are given a class, and other clones once, few, many or no size at all.

TRBV5-6	TRBJ1-3	few	TRBD1	TGTGCCAGCAGCCTGGACAGGGCCGCTTCTGGAAACACCATATATTTT	CASSLDRAASGNTIYF
TRBV27	TRBJ2-7	NA	NA	TGTGCCAGCAGTACACTAGTGTCGGGGGGCGCCTACGAGCAGTACTTC	CASSTLVSGGAYEQYF
TRBV15	TRBJ2-7	NA	NA	TGTGCCACCAGCAGAGCGGAGGGGTACGAGCAGTACTTC	CATSRAEGYEQYF
TRBV5-8	TRBJ2-4	once	TRBD2	TGTGCCAGCAGCTTGGGACTAGCGGGAGTAGCCAAAAACATTCAGTACTTC	CASSLGLAGVAKNIQYF
TRBV5-1	TRBJ2-7	NA	TRBD2	TGCGCCAGCAGCCAGACCGGACTAGCGGGAATTTCCTACGAGCAGTACTTC	CASSQTGLAGISYEQYF
TRBV19	TRBJ2-5	NA	TRBD2	TGTGCCAGTAGTCCTGGACTAGCGGGAAGTCGGGAGACCCAGTACTTC	CASSPGLAGSRETQYF
TRBV29-1	TRBJ2-3	NA	NA	TGCAGCGTTGAGACAACGACAGATACGCAGTATTTT	CSVETTTDTQYF
TRBV28	TRBJ1-2	NA	NA	TGTGCCAGCAGTCCCCCGGACAGCCGAAAAAGCCACTATGGCTACACCTTC	CASSPPDSRKSHYGYTF
TRBV29-1	TRBJ2-7	NA	NA	TGCAGCGTTGAAGAAGACAGGAGCGAGCAGTACTTC	CSVEEDRSEQYF
TRBV7-9	TRBJ1-4	once	NA	TGTGCCAGCAGCTCTGGAGGGATCAGGAGAGGTGAAAAACTGTTTTTT	CASSSGGIRRGEKLFF
TRBV5-4	TRBJ2-1	NA	TRBD1	TGTGCCAGCAGCTCTTTGACAGGGGCCTACAATGAGCAGTTCTTC	CASSSLTGAYNEQFF
TRBV28	TRBJ1-6	NA	NA	TGTGCCAGCAGTTTAAAAATGGGCATCGATTCACCCCTCCACTTT	CASSLKMGIDSPLHF
TRBV7-9	TRBJ1-2	few	NA	TGTGCCAGCAGCTTAGGAGGCAGGGCGGCCTATGGCTACACCTTC	CASSLGGRAAYGYTF
TRBV6-1	TRBJ2-5	NA	NA	TGTGCCAGCAGTGAAGTTACAGTTCAAGAGACCCAGTACTTC	CASSEVTVQETQYF
TRBV19	TRBJ1-5	NA	TRBD1	TGTGCCAGTATCCAAACAGGGGGAAGTTATAGCAATCAGCCCCAGCATTTT	CASIQTGGSYSNQPQHF
TRBV7-9	TRBJ2-1	NA	NA	TGTGCCAGCAGCTTAGTAGTTCGTCGGGTTTACAATGAGCAGTTCTTC	CASSLVVRRVYNEQFF
TRBV4-1	TRBJ1-1	NA	NA	TGCGCCAGCAGCCAAGATCTGGGAGTAGGCACTGAAGCTTTCTTT	CASSQDLGVGTEAFF
TRBV2	TRBJ1-2	NA	TRBD1	TGTGCCAGCAGTGGGTCACAGGGGGTGATTGGCTACACCTTC	CASSGSQGVIGYTF
TRBV30	TRBJ2-5	NA	NA	TGTGCCGGTGACAGTGGAGTAAGGGAGACCCAGTACTTC	CAGDSGVRETQYF
TRBV23-1	TRBJ2-7	NA	TRBD2	TGCGCCAGCAGTCAACCGTTTAGGCGTTGTTACGGGAGGCCCTCCTACGAGCAGTACTTC	CASSQPFRRCYGRPSYEQYF
TRBV5-1	TRBJ2-3	NA	TRBD1	TGCGCCAGCAGCACGCAGGGGGCGCGGGGCACAGATACGCAGTATTTT	CASSTQGARGTDTQYF
TRBV6-5	TRBJ2-7	NA	NA	TGTGCCAGCAGTTACGCCCCCGGGAACCCCTACGAGCAGTACTTC	CASSYAPGNPYEQYF
TRBV7-2	TRBJ2-7	NA	TRBD1	TGTGCCAGCAGCTCGGGACAGGGTAACGAGCAGTACTTC	CASSSGQGNEQYF
TRBV7-2	TRBJ2-3	NA	NA	TGTGCCAGCAGCTTAATGCCAGCGAGTAGCACAGATACGCAGTATTTT	CASSLMPASSTDTQYF
TRBV7-2	TRBJ2-6	NA	NA	TGTGCCAGCAGCTTGAGTATGGGGGGAGGGGCCAACGTCCTGACTTTC	CASSLSMGGGANVLTF
TRBV5-4	TRBJ1-3	NA	NA	TGTGCCAGCAGCTCCCCAAAAGGACCGGAGGACACCATATATTTT	CASSSPKGPEDTIYF
TRBV10-3	TRBJ2-1	NA	TRBD2	TGTGCCATCAGTGGGGTTAGCGGGGGGGAGTACAATGAGCAGTTCTTC	CAISGVSGGEYNEQFF
TRBV11-3	TRBJ2-3	NA	NA	TGTGCCAGCAGCGTGGGCCAAGCCGCAGATACGCAGTATTTT	CASSVGQAADTQYF
TRBV7-9	TRBJ1-4	NA	NA	TGTGCCAGCAGCTTAGTAGGAGGGTCGGGTGAAAAACTGTTTTTT	CASSLVGGSGEKLFF
TRBV18	TRBJ1-3	NA	NA	TGTGCCAGCTCACCACCGGTTACAGTCGGAAACACCATATATTTT	CASSPPVTVGNTIYF
TRBV11-2	TRBJ2-7	once	NA	TGTGCCAGCAGCTTCCTGGCGGGGAACGAGCAGTACTTC	CASSFLAGNEQYF
TRBV4-2	TRBJ1-1	NA	NA	TGTGCCAGCAGCCAAGAACTTCTCTCTGAAGCTTTCTTT	CASSQELLSEAFF
TRBV29-1	TRBJ2-7	NA	TRBD2	TGCAGCGTTAACGGACTAGCGGGAGGCGCCTACGAGCAGTACTTC	CSVNGLAGGAYEQYF
TRBV30	TRBJ1-6	once	NA	TGTGCCTGGAGCGCCTCGGGAGGGCTAGGATCACCCCTCCACTTT	CAWSASGGLGSPLHF
TRBV5-1	TRBJ2-2	once	NA	TGCGCCAGCAGCCCTAGCTCCGGTTACACCGGGGAGCTGTTTTTT	CASSPSSGYTGELFF
TRBV11-2	TRBJ1-2	NA	NA	TGTGCCAGCAGCCCACGACAGAAATCCTACCAAAACTATGGCTACACCTTC	CASSPRQKSYQNYGYTF
TRBV27	TRBJ1-2	NA	NA	TGTGCCAGCAGTTTATCCCCAGGGTTGGACTATGGCTACACCTTC	CASSLSPGLDYGYTF
TRBV10-3	TRBJ1-1	NA	NA	TGTGCCATCAGTGAGTTGGAGGGCCTTGAAGCTTTCTTT	CAISELEGLEAFF
TRBV27	TRBJ2-5	NA	TRBD2	TGTGCCAGCAGCTATTACGGACTAGCCCCAGAGACCCAGTACTTC	CASSYYGLAPETQYF
TRBV9	TRBJ2-5	NA	NA	TGTGCCAGCAGCGTAGACCCTAGGAGCGAGTTAGAGACCCAGTACTTC	CASSVDPRSELETQYF
TRBV19	TRBJ2-5	NA	NA	TGTGCCAGTAGTAGGGGCTATGGGGAAGAGACCCAGTACTTC	CASSRGYGEETQYF
TRBV5-4	TRBJ1-3	few	NA	TGTGCCAGCAGCTTTGGGCAGAGCTCTGGAAACACCATATATTTT	CASSFGQSSGNTIYF
TRBV10-3	TRBJ1-2	NA	NA	TGTGCCATCAGCGACGATACGGGCTATGGCTACACCTTC	CAISDDTGYGYTF
TRBV29-1	TRBJ2-1	NA	TRBD2	TGCAGCGTTGAAGAACTAGCGGGACCCGTCTTC	CSVEELAGPVF
TRBV2	TRBJ2-7	NA	NA	TGTGCCAGCAGTGAACAGGGGACCTACGAGCAGTACTTC	CASSEQGTYEQYF
TRBV30	TRBJ2-1	few	TRBD2	TGTGCCTGGAGTACGTCTAGCGGGGAGCAGTTCTTC	CAWSTSSGEQFF
TRBV29-1	TRBJ2-7	NA	TRBD1	TGCAGCGTTGCTAAGGGCCCGGGACAGGGGGCTGGGGAGCAGTACTTC	CSVAKGPGQGAGEQYF
TRBV5-6	TRBJ2-5	NA	TRBD2	TGTGCCAGCAGCTGGACTGGGCAGGGAGGGGTGGAGACCCAGTACTTC	CASSWTGQGGVETQYF
TRBV6-5	TRBJ1-3	few	NA	TGTGCCAGCAGTTACCTTGGGAGCTCTGGAAACACCATATATTTT	CASSYLGSSGNTIYF
TRBV5-1	TRBJ2-5	NA	NA	TGCGCCAGCAGCTTGGCCGGGATGGAAGAGACCCAGTACTTC	CASSLAGMEETQYF
TRBV6-5	TRBJ2-5	NA	NA	TGTGCCAGCAGTCAGCGGACGGAGGGGACCCAGTACTTC	CASSQRTEGTQYF
TRBV7-9	TRBJ2-3	NA	TRBD2	TGCCTGCGGGGCGGGGGGCCTAGCACAGATACGCAGTATTTT	CLRGGGPSTDTQYF
TRBV29-1	TRBJ1-5	NA	TRBD1	TGCAGCGTTGCAGGGGGTGGAGGAAGCAATCAGCCCCAGCATTTT	CSVAGGGGSNQPQHF